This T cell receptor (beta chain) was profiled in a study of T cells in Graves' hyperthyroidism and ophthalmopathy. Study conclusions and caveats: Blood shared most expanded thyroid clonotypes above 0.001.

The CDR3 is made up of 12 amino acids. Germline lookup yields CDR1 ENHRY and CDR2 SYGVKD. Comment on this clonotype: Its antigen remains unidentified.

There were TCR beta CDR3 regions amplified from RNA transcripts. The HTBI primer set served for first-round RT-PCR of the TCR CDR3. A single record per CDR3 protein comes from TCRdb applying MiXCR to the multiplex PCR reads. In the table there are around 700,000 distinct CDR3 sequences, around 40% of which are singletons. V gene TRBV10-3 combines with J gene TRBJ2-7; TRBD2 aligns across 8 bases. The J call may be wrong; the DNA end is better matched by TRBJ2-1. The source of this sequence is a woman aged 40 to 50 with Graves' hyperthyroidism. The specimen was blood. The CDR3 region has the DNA TGTGCCATCGGCGGGGGGCAAAATGAGCAGTTCTTC. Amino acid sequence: CAIGGGQNEQFF.